This T cell receptor beta chain was identified in a study of circulating tumor DNA in untreated peripheral T-cell lymphoma (dated by TCRdb to the early 2020s). What the work shows at the level of the full study, not this receptor alone: Tumor-specific clonotypes were found in 75% to 80% of patients, coming from around 86% of baseline tissues and approximately 65% of baseline serum samples.

To find tumor-specific TCR clonotypes, researchers sequenced baseline tumor tissue that had been collected prior to treatment. In a trial, the study monitored patients with peripheral T-cell lymphoma who were getting frontline treatment by applying next-generation sequencing to their T-cell receptor sequences. Looking up the germline V gene yields CDR1 MGHDK and CDR2 SYGVNS. Its CDR3 holds 13 amino acids, cysteine through phenylalanine. The kept DNA is CDR3 alone, 39 bases in frame from the first base. Relative to germline, V is missing 7 bases and J is missing 7 bases, with 9 bases of the junction outside any gene match. The method was the immunoSEQ multiplex PCR assay. The clones in this table, taken by TCRdb from immuneACCESS, are in-frame only. Not every clone is retained; where verified, under half of the shortfall comes from an unresolved V gene, and the cause of the rest is unknown. The table for this sample lists some 8,700 clones; 65% to 85% of them were counted only once. In total, the top ten clones hold 2% to 2.5% of the sample.

Concerning this clone: Its recognized antigen is unknown. Base quality data are lacking; no much larger clone is found one base away.

Source material: tumor tissue. This TCR was sampled from a human donor with peripheral T-cell lymphoma. The chain was built from TRBV25-1 and TRBJ1-1; 7 junctional bases match TRBD1. The CDR3 reads as follows: CASTPTGLREAFF. The bases are TGTGCCAGCACACCGACAGGGTTGCGTGAAGCTTTCTTT.